This TCR beta chain came from a study of T-cell reconstitution after alpha-beta-depleted transplantation in children (dated by TCRdb to 2016 to 2017). Notes on the research overall: Using TCR repertoire profiling, the study followed T-cell immune reconstitution in a quantitative way in children after TCRalphabeta/CD19-depleted allogeneic hematopoietic cell transplantation.

Points on this clonotype: What antigen it recognizes has not been identified. Per-base qualities were not stored, and no clone one base away is much larger.

The intended sense of this specimen's treatment or condition label: allogeneic hematopoietic cell transplantation with graft depleted of TCRalphabeta T cells and CD19 B cells. The children who served as transplant recipients had been given grafts of TCRalphabeta/CD19-depleted allogeneic hematopoietic cells. On the study overall, not on this receptor specifically: The high TCRbeta diversity at day 60 in some patients was ascribed to recipient T cells and intrathymic progenitors that had survived conditioning. The frequencies of hyperexpanded clones fell over the following months, and after one year, T-cell counts and TCRbeta diversity were mostly attributed to newly produced T cells. The apparently early recovery of alphabetaT-cell counts about two months after transplant reportedly depended on only several hundred rapidly expanded clones that came from non-depleted graft cells.

Receptor libraries were prepared by PCR. The data were produced on an Illumina HiSeq 2500. Molecular barcoding was employed in the preparation of TCR libraries, with unique molecular identifiers being used to normalize TCRbeta repertoire quantification. Using fastp at Q25 and MiXCR, TCRdb reprocessed the public reads and kept productive beta chains. Rows are combined by CDR3 protein, so each entry shows the most common genes and DNA. Within this sample are some 300,000 distinct CDR3 sequences, with almost 8% of them counted one time only. The top ten hold around 9.8% of the sample. The CDR3 measures 13 amino acids from cysteine to phenylalanine. Only CDR3 DNA remains: 39 bases, in frame from the first base. V lost 5 bases and J lost 3 bases; the stretch between them is 10 bases long.

The V and J segments used are TRBV12-3 or TRBV12-4 and TRBJ1-2, and the D gene may be TRBD1, 6 bases matching. The TCR originated in a female patient aged 2 to 10 who had a stem cell transplant for Fanconi anemia, so the T cells may come from the graft donor. Sequencing used peripheral blood, obtained 360 days after TCRalphabeta/CD19-depleted stem cell transplant. The DNA sequence is as follows: TGTGCCAGCAGTGTCGGACAGTACTATGGCTACACCTTC. Its translation reads: CASSVGQYYGYTF.